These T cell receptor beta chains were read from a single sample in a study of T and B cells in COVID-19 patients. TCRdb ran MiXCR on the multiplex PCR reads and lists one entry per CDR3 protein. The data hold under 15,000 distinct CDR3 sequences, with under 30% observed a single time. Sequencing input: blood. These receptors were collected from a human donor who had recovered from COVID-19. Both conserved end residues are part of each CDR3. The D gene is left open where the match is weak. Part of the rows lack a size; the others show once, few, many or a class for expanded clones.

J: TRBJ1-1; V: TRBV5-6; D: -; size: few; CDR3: CASSPGGQGRTEAFF; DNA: TGTGCCAGCAGCCCTGGGGGGCAGGGAAGGACTGAAGCTTTCTTT
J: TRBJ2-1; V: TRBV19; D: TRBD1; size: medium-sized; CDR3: CASANRDRLNNEQFF; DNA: TGTGCCAGCGCTAACCGGGACAGACTAAACAATGAGCAGTTCTTC
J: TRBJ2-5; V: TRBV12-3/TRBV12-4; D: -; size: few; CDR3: CASSLKGVTQYF; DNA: TGTGCCAGCAGTTTAAAGGGGGTGACCCAGTACTTC
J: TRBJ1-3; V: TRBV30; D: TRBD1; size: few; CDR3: CAWKGQGIGNTIYF; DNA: TGTGCCTGGAAGGGACAGGGCATCGGAAACACCATATATTTT
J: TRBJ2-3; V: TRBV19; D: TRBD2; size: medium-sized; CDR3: CASSIAGSGRAVPQYF; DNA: TGTGCCAGTAGTATCGCGGGTAGCGGGAGGGCCGTGCCGCAGTATTTT
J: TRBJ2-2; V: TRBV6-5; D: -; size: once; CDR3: CAREGTNTGELFF; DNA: TGTGCCAGGGAGGGGACGAACACCGGGGAGCTGTTTTTT
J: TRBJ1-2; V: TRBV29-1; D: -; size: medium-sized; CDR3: CSVDPTDNYGYTF; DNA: TGCAGCGTTGACCCGACAGACAACTATGGCTACACCTTC
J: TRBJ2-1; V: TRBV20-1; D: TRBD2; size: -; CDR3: CSARRSSGGYEQFF; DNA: TGCAGTGCTAGGCGGTCTAGCGGGGGGTATGAGCAGTTCTTC
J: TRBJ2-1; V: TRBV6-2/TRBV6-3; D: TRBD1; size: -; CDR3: CASTPTGKRTIGQFF; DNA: TGTGCCAGCACTCCGACAGGGAAAAGGACAATAGGGCAGTTCTTC
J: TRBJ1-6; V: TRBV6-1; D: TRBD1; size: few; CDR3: CASRGRDRYLF; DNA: TGTGCCAGCAGGGGCCGGGACAGATACCTCTTT
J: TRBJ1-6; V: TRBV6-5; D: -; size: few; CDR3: CASSYSLPGQIHF; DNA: TGTGCCAGCAGTTACTCGCTTCCCGGGCAAATCCACTTT
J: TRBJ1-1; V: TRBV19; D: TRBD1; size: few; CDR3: CASSITTGGGEAFF; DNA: TGTGCCAGTAGTATTACGACAGGGGGCGGTGAAGCTTTCTTT
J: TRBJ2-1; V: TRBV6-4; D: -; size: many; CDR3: CASSDSRRLADYNEQFF; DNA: TGTGCCAGCAGTGACTCTCGACGATTAGCGGACTACAATGAGCAGTTCTTC
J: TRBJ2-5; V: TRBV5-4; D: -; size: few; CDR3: CASSSVGGTETQYF; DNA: TGTGCCAGCAGTTCCGTTGGGGGAACAGAGACCCAGTACTTC
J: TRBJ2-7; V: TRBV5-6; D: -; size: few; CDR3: CASSQGGHEQYF; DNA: TGTGCCAGCAGCCAGGGGGGTCACGAGCAGTACTTC
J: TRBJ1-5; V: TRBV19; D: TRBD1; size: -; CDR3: CASSSLDRANQPQHF; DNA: TGTGCCAGTAGCAGCCTAGACAGGGCAAATCAGCCCCAGCATTTT
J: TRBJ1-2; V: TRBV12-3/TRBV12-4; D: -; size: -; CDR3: CASSFQGYYGYTF; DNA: TGTGCCAGCAGTTTCCAGGGTTACTATGGCTACACCTTC
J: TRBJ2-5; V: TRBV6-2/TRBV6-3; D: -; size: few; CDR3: CASKGGGQETQYF; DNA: TGTGCCAGCAAGGGTGGCGGTCAAGAGACCCAGTACTTC
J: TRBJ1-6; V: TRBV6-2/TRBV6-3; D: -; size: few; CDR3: CASFTRDTKNSPLHF; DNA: TGTGCCAGCTTTACCCGGGACACAAAGAATTCACCCCTCCACTTT
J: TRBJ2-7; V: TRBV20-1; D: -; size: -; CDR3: CSALSSYEQYF; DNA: TGCAGTGCTTTAAGCTCCTACGAGCAGTACTTC
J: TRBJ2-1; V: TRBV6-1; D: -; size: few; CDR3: CASVRGLNNEQFF; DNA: TGTGCCAGTGTGAGGGGTCTCAACAATGAGCAGTTCTTC
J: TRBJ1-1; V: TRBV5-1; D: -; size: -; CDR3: CASSTGREGTEAFF; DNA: TGCGCCAGCAGCACGGGCAGGGAGGGCACTGAAGCTTTCTTT
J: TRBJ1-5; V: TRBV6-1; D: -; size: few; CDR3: CASSTMPQHF; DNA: TGTGCCAGCAGTACCATGCCCCAGCATTTT
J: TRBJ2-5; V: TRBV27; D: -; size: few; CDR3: CASSFPASISETQYF; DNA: TGTGCCAGCAGTTTCCCAGCTTCCATTTCAGAGACCCAGTACTTC
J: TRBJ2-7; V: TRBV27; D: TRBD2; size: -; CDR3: CASTPPGLAGPYEQYF; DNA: TGTGCCAGCACCCCCCCGGGACTAGCGGGACCCTACGAGCAGTACTTC
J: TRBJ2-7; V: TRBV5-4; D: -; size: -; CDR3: CASSQPGEYEQYF; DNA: TGTGCCAGCAGCCAACCAGGGGAATACGAGCAGTACTTC
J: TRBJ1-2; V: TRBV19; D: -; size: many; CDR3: CASRPRDGVNYGYTF; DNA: TGTGCCAGTAGGCCCCGGGACGGAGTTAACTATGGCTACACCTTC
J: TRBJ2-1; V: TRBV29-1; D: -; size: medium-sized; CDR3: CSVGAWAYNEQFF; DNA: TGCAGCGTTGGGGCGTGGGCCTACAATGAGCAGTTCTTC
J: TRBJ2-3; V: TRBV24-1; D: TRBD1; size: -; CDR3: CATSDSPRGDTQYF; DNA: TGTGCCACCAGCGACTCCCCCAGGGGGGATACGCAGTATTTT